This T cell receptor beta chain was obtained from a study of graft-versus-host responses after intestinal transplantation. The study, taken as a whole, reports: Some patients had graft-donor T cell macrochimerism, and their allografts showed high graft-versus-host to host-versus-graft clonal ratios. Declines in HvG clones occurring early post-transplant were associated with peak circulating GvH clone levels.

Trimming shortened V by 0 bases and J by 2 bases, and 7 bases separated the two germline ends. The CDR3 contains 14 residues. CDR1 is SEHNR and CDR2 is FQNEAQ in the germline V gene (reference sequence). Libraries were prepared by immunoSEQ multiplex PCR; TCRdb keeps only in-frame clonotypes and omits some of them. The sample has about 84,000 clones; roughly 90% are singletons. About this clone itself: Its matching antigen is unknown.

The source of this sequence is a human donor who was the organ donor for an intestinal transplant. The material sequenced was unstimulated CD4+ T cells sorted from spleen or lymph node cells, taken before transplant. The chain combines TRBV7-9 with TRBJ2-5; D is ambiguous. The CDR3 DNA reads TGTGCCAGCAGCTTAGCTTCAGGTCAAGAGACCCAGTACTTC. It specifies CASSLASGQETQYF.